This T cell receptor (beta chain) was observed in a study of T cells expressing NK-cell markers. TCRdb re-called the 5' RACE reads; every CDR3 protein appears as one record, without DNA. The ten most abundant clones cover roughly 4.2% of a sample with roughly 300,000 distinct CDR3 sequences. This clonotype was sampled from a woman aged 18 to 69 in good health. Input material: blood T cells: a sorted CD56 or NKG2C T cell subset, CD4+ or CD8+ T cells, or bulk PBMC T cells (not recorded which).

The CDR3 protein is CASSEAAGNTIYF. This chain uses TRBV6-1 with TRBJ1-3. CDR3 length equals 13 residues. The germline gives CDR1 MNHNS, CDR2 SASEGT.